Sequencing of this T cell receptor (beta chain) was carried out in a study of OX40 agonist ivuxolimab in advanced cancers. Study as a whole: It was ivuxolimab, an agonistic anti-OX40 (CD134) antibody, that patients were treated with. Study results and caveats: Both blood CD4+ and CD8+ T cells showed clonal growth by week 6 at 0.1 to 3.0 mg/kg. The study found that CD8+ T cells averaged more expanded clones than CD4+.

Remarks on this clone: What it recognizes is unknown.

Using immunoSEQ multiplex PCR, the repertoire was profiled, and TCRdb retains in-frame clones only, with some absent. Found here are 50,000 or so clones, around 77% of them singletons; the top ten hold approximately 2%. This clonotype originated in an adult with an advanced solid tumor such as melanoma, head and neck, liver or kidney cancer. The sample in question was CD4+ or CD8+ T cells sorted from blood, obtained in a trial of the OX40 agonist ivuxolimab.

CDR3 loop: CASSLAAGTTDTQYF. CDR3 sequence (DNA): TGTGCCAGCAGCCTGGCGGCGGGAACCACAGATACGCAGTATTTT. This chain uses TRBV7-3 with TRBJ2-3; tentative D call: TRBD2 (6 bases). Germline CDR1 and CDR2: SGHTA and FQGTGA. The CDR3 is 15 amino acids. V gave up 5 bases and J gave up 2 bases, with 14 bases separating them. Full variable domain (outside the CDR3, taken from reference TRBV7-3 and TRBJ2-3): GAGVSQTPSNKVTEKGKYVELRCDPISGHTALYWYRQSLGQGPEFLIYFQGTGAADDSGLPNDRFFAVRPEGSVSTLKIQRTERGDSAVYLCASSLAAGTTDTQYFGPGTRLTVL.